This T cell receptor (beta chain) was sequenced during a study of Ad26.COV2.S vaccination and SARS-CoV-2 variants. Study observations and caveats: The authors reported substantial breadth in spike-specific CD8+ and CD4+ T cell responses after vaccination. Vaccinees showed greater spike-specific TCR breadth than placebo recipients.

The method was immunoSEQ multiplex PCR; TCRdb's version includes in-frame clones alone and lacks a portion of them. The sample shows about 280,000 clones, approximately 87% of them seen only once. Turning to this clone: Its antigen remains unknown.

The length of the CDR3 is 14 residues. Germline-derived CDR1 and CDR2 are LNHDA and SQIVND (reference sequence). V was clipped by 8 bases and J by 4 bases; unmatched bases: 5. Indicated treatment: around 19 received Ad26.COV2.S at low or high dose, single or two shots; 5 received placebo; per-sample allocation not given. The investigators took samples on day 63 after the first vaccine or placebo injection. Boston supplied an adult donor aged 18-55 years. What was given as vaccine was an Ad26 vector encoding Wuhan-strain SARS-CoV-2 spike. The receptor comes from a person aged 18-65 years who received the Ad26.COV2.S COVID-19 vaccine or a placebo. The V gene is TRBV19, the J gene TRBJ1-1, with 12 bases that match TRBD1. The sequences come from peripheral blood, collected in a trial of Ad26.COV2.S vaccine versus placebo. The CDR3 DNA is TGTGCCAGTTGGGGACAGGGGGCAATCACTGAAGCTTTCTTT. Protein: CASWGQGAITEAFF. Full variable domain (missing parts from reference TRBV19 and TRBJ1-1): DGGITQSPKYLFRKEGQNVTLSCEQNLNHDAMYWYRQDPGQGLRLIYYSQIVNDFQKGDIAEGYSVSREKKESFPLTVTSAQKNPTAFYLCASWGQGAITEAFFGQGTRLTVV.